This T cell receptor (beta chain) was recovered during a study of T cells in Graves' hyperthyroidism and ophthalmopathy. Study context: Peripheral blood draws took place at initial diagnosis, ahead of any treatment. Study-level results: Ophthalmopathy stood apart from stable hyperthyroidism in a 13 V-J model. The model identified upcoming ophthalmopathy a median approximately seven months ahead of onset.

From RNA transcripts, TCR beta CDR3 regions were amplified. First-round RT-PCR of the TCR CDR3 relied on the HTBI primer set. TCRdb analysed the multiplex PCR reads with MiXCR anew, one entry per CDR3 protein. The table includes fewer than 650,000 distinct CDR3 sequences, around 14% detected once. In this sample, this clonotype turned up many times. What it binds is unknown. Germline CDR1 is SEHNR and CDR2 is FQNEAQ (reference sequence). This CDR3 is built from 17 residues. Trimming removed 5 bases at V and 2 bases at J, with 19 bases between. This chain connects TRBV7-9 to TRBJ2-1, with D possibly matching TRBD2 (5 bases). The clonotype was recovered from a woman under 30 with Graves' ophthalmopathy. Source material: blood. CDR3 in amino acids: CASSPGPVDGAYNEQFF. For the CDR3, the DNA is TGTGCCAGCAGCCCCGGGCCCGTGGACGGGGCCTACAATGAGCAGTTCTTC.